This TCR beta chain stems from a study of monozygotic twins with inflammatory bowel disease. Study observations and caveats: The analysis did not separate different T cell subtypes.

The germline gives CDR1 MNHNY, CDR2 SVGAGI (reference sequence). CDR3 length: 13 residues. UMIs bearing a 6-nucleotide sample barcode were added through template switching. TCRdb reanalyzed the 5' RACE reads, giving one entry per CDR3 protein sequence and no DNA. The sample has a few hundred thousand distinct CDR3 sequences. As regards this clonotype: Its antigen is as yet unknown.

The TCR sequence derives from a human donor with ulcerative colitis or Crohn's disease, or a healthy co-twin of an affected twin (not recorded which). V usage is TRBV6-6 and J usage is TRBJ2-1; TCRdb designates TRBD1, a call that cannot be tested without DNA. Sequencing was performed on blood. The CDR3 loop reads CATGSDSYNEQFF.